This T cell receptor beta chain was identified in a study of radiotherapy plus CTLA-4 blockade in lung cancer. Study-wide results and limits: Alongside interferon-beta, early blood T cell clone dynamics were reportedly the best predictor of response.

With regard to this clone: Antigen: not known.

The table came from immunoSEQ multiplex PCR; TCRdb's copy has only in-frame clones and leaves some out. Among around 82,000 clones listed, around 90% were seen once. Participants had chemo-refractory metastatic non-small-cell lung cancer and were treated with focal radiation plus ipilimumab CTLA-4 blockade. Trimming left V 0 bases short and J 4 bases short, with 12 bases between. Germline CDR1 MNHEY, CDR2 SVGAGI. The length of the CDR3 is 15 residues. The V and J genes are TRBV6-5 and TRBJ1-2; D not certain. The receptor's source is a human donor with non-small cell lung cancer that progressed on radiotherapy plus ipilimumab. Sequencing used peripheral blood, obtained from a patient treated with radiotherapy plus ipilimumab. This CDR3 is CASSYSPGPVYGYTF. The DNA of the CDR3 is TGTGCCAGCAGTTACTCCCCTGGACCCGTCTATGGCTACACCTTC.